This T cell receptor beta chain came from a study of T cell responses to AZD1222 COVID-19 vaccine. Study results and caveats: CD4 TCRs covered the whole spike, strongest at regions 160-218 and 743-854.

Trimming took off 1 base at V and 3 bases at J, with 4 bases between the two ends. This CDR3 is 12 amino acids long. Per germline, CDR1 SGHTA and CDR2 FQGNSA. This clone was detected only a few times. Its antigen is as yet unknown. Sequencing used immunoSEQ multiplex PCR; TCRdb keeps in-frame clones, though not all of them. The table records 150,000 or so clones, just over 90% of them present only once. The sample was peripheral blood, taken on day 0 of MenACWY control vaccination. The chain recombines TRBV7-2 with TRBJ2-7; D is uncertain. This sequence was found in an adult in good health. The CDR3 nucleotides are TGTGCCAGCAGCTTAGACCACTACGAGCAGTACTTC. The encoded protein is CASSLDHYEQYF. The complete variable domain, with remaining parts taken from reference TRBV7-2 and TRBJ2-7, reads GAGVSQSPSNKVTEKGKDVELRCDPISGHTALYWYRQSLGQGLEFLIYFQGNSAPDKSGLPSDRFSAERTGGSVSTLTIQRTQQEDSAVYLCASSLDHYEQYFGPGTRLTVT.